These 27 T cell receptor beta chains originate from one sample sequenced in a study of human T cells and chemical hapten exposure. MiXCR, applied by TCRdb to the RACE reads, yields one record per CDR3 protein. The sample consists of 25,000 to 35,000 distinct CDR3 sequences, nearly 6% of them appearing once. Time point: patch test 3, about 24 weeks after DPC sensitization. Treatment: therapeutic diphenylcyclopropenone sensitization with weekly scalp DPC. Sequenced material: whole blood, taken in connection with sensitization to the hapten diphenylcyclopropenone (DPC). Receptors were obtained from a man between 25 and 39 years old with alopecia areata. Some clones in this sample may be carry-over from other donors' samples.

About this clonotype itself: Just one base apart from a much larger clone, this may be a read error. The chain couples TRBV25-1 to TRBJ1-2; D not resolved. The CDR3 extends over 15 amino acids. V lost 3 bases, J lost 9 bases, and 20 bases lay in between. Looked up from germline, CDR1 is MGHDK and CDR2 is SYGVNS. The CDR3 coding sequence is TGTGCCAGCAGTGAGCGTCGTGTGGATGGCGATAGCTACACCTTC. Protein: CASSERRVDGDSYTF.

This clonotype is deemed medium-sized (0.01 to 0.1%). The chain joins TRBV13 to TRBJ1-1, with D perhaps TRBD1 (5 bases). V lost 1 base and J lost 2, with 14 bases in between. Per germline, CDR1 PRHDT and CDR2 FYEKMQ (reference sequence). CDR3 length equals 16 residues. As DNA, the CDR3 is TGTGCCAGCAGCTTAGCGGGGGACGGTTCAAACACTGAAGCTTTCTTT. Amino acid sequence: CASSLAGDGSNTEAFF. The full variable domain, in which reference TRBV13 and TRBJ1-1 provide the parts outside the CDR3, is AAGVIQSPRHLIKEKRETATLKCYPIPRHDTVYWYQQGPGQDPQFLISFYEKMQSDKGSIPDRFSAQQFSDYHSELNMSSLELGDSALYFCASSLAGDGSNTEAFFGQGTRLTVV.

In this sample, this clonotype turned up many times. V usage is TRBV5-6 and J usage is TRBJ2-7, with D unresolved. This CDR3 comprises 14 residues. CDR1 and CDR2 from the germline V gene are SGHDT and YYEEEE. V lost 0 bases, J lost 1 base, and 8 bases lay in between. For the CDR3, the DNA is TGTGCCAGCAGCTTGGATCTGGAATCCTACGAGCAGTACTTC. As protein: CASSLDLESYEQYF.

Of note for this clonotype: This may stem from a read error, because a much larger clone lies one nucleotide away. The chain couples TRBV28 to TRBJ2-7; a possible D gene is TRBD1 (5 bases). Germline V gene sequence: CDR1 MDHEN, CDR2 SYDVKM. The CDR3 sequence is 15 residues long. V was shortened by 3 bases and J by 4 bases, with 16 bases between the two germline ends. DNA for the CDR3: TGTGCCAGCAGTTTCCGGCAGGTGGCAGGGTACGAGCAGTACTTC. Protein sequence: CASSFRQVAGYEQYF.

This clonotype was picked up many times. This sequence joins TRBV30 and TRBJ2-1; 9 positions agree with TRBD2. Trimming took 0 bases from V and 3 from J; bases not matched to a gene: 3. Germline V gives CDR1 GTSNPN, CDR2 SVGIG (reference sequence). CDR3 length equals 15 residues. The CDR3 reads CAWSVLSGSYNEQFF. The DNA for the CDR3 is TGTGCCTGGAGTGTACTTAGCGGGAGCTACAATGAGCAGTTCTTC.

This clonotype was seen many times. The rearrangement links TRBV12-3 or TRBV12-4 to TRBJ1-2, with D uncertain. The CDR3 runs to 12 residues. Trimming removed 3 bases at V and 4 bases at J, with 6 bases between. CDR3 DNA: TGTGCCAGCAGTTTGGGCAGCTATGGCTACACCTTC. Translation gives CASSLGSYGYTF.

This clonotype has a count of ten or more. CDR3 sequence (DNA): TGTGCCAGCAGCTCTCCGGGACAGCGGACTTATAGCAATCAGCCCCAGCATTTT. This codes for CASSSPGQRTYSNQPQHF. This chain uses TRBV12-3 or TRBV12-4 with TRBJ1-5; 7 bases line up with TRBD1. This CDR3 has 18 residues. Trimming cost V 6 bases and J 0 bases; bases outside gene matches: 14.

This clonotype was observed many times. The chain combines TRBV7-3 with TRBJ1-1; 7 bases align to TRBD1. The germline CDR1 and CDR2 sequences are SGHTA and FQGTGA. V lost 5 bases to trimming and J lost 0 bases; unmatched junction nucleotides: 3. The CDR3 totals 14 residues. The chain's CDR3 is CASSETGLNTEAFF. DNA for the CDR3: TGTGCCAGCAGCGAGACAGGGTTGAACACTGAAGCTTTCTTT. Full variable domain (remainder filled in from reference TRBV7-3 and TRBJ1-1): GAGVSQTPSNKVTEKGKYVELRCDPISGHTALYWYRQSLGQGPEFLIYFQGTGAADDSGLPNDRFFAVRPEGSVSTLKIQRTERGDSAVYLCASSETGLNTEAFFGQGTRLTVV.

This clonotype was seen at least ten times. The V and J genes are TRBV5-5 and TRBJ2-3, with 12 bases identical to TRBD1. Germline CDR1 and CDR2: SGHKS and YYEKEE (reference sequence). There are 17 residues in the CDR3. Trimming took 2 bases from V and 3 from J; bases not matched to a gene: 7. CDR3 coding DNA: TGTGCCAGCAGCTTTCCGGGACAGGGGGCGAGGACAGATACGCAGTATTTT. Residues: CASSFPGQGARTDTQYF.

This clonotype was counted at least ten times. The CDR3 sequence is CASRLYTPTDTQYF. The CDR3, as DNA: TGTGCCAGCAGATTATATACCCCCACAGATACGCAGTATTTT. The chain uses TRBV6-1 and TRBJ2-3, with D hard to call. Germline V CDR1 and CDR2: MNHNS, SASEGT. The CDR3 extends over 14 amino acids. Trimming cost V 6 bases and J 2 bases, with 12 bases left between them.

This clonotype appeared many times. This chain joins TRBV6-1 and TRBJ2-3, with 7 positions matching TRBD1. Germline CDR1 and CDR2: MNHNS and SASEGT. V trimming: 2 bases; J trimming: 6 bases; junction bases outside the gene matches: 29. The CDR3 covers 22 residues. The DNA of the CDR3 is TGTGCCAGCAGTGAAACCGTCCTAAGGACAGGTGGGGATACGCAGTATTTGGATACGCAGTATTTT. It is translated as CASSETVLRTGGDTQYLDTQYF.

This clonotype showed up many times. The chain combines TRBV7-2 with TRBJ2-5, with TRBD1 matching 10 bases. CDR1 and CDR2 from the germline V gene are SGHTA and FQGNSA. The CDR3 is 15 amino acids. J gave up 5 bases and V 4 bases, and 7 bases lay outside the gene matches. The CDR3 DNA sequence: TGTGCCAGCAGCTCCGGGACAGGGGAAATTGAGACCCAGTACTTC. It is translated as CASSSGTGEIETQYF.

The V call is TRBV6-1, the J call TRBJ2-5, with 9 bases aligning to TRBD1. V lost 5 bases, J lost 3 bases, and 10 bases stayed unmatched. Germline lookup yields CDR1 MNHNS and CDR2 SASEGT. There are 16 residues in the CDR3. CDR3 in DNA: TGTGCCAGCAGTTTGCCGACAGGGGGGGTAGAAGAGACCCAGTACTTC. Translating it yields CASSLPTGGVEETQYF.

This clonotype was seen only a few times. The rearrangement joins TRBV20-1 to TRBJ2-7; D is unresolved. Germline CDR1 and CDR2: DFQATT and SNEGSKA (reference sequence). V lost 5 bases to trimming and J lost 4 bases, with 9 bases between them. The CDR3 spans 11 residues. The CDR3 loop reads CSASSEYEQYF. CDR3 coding DNA: TGCAGTGCTTCCAGCGAGTACGAGCAGTACTTC.

This clonotype came up many times. The chain links TRBV7-9 to TRBJ2-1, with D possibly being TRBD1 or TRBD2 (5 bases each). This CDR3 region has 16 residues. The V gene lost 4 bases and the J gene lost 6 bases, with 19 bases spanning the gap. The germline V gene has CDR1 SEHNR and CDR2 FQNEAQ (reference sequence). CDR3 nucleotides: TGTGCCAGCAGCTCGAACCGGGGCCAATTTCGCAATGAGCAGTTCTTC. This encodes CASSSNRGQFRNEQFF.

The chain uses TRBV14 and TRBJ2-2; a weak D match, TRBD1 (5 bases). The CDR3 sequence is 15 residues long. Germline lookup yields CDR1 SGHDN and CDR2 FVKESK. Trimming took off 4 bases at V and 6 bases at J, with 15 bases between the two ends. The CDR3: CASSRRRTSAGELFF. DNA of the CDR3: TGTGCCAGCAGCCGGAGACGGACATCGGCCGGGGAGCTGTTTTTT. Using reference TRBV14 and TRBJ2-2 for the parts outside the CDR3, the full variable domain is EAGVTQFPSHSVIEKGQTVTLRCDPISGHDNLYWYRRVMGKEIKFLLHFVKESKQDESGMPNNRFLAERTGGTYSTLKVQPAELEDSGVYFCASSRRRTSAGELFFGEGSRLTVL.

This clonotype was observed many times. The chain combines TRBV12-3 or TRBV12-4 with TRBJ2-7, with 8 bases identical to TRBD1. The CDR3 spans 15 residues. V gave up 6 bases and J gave up 1 base; unmatched junction bases: 8. The CDR3: CASSPDRGSSYEQYF. Written as DNA, the CDR3 is TGTGCCAGCAGCCCCGACAGGGGTAGTTCCTACGAGCAGTACTTC.

This clonotype was found many times. V usage is TRBV7-9 and J usage is TRBJ1-1; no reliable D call. The V gene lost 5 bases and the J gene lost 5 bases, with 18 bases spanning the gap. The CDR3 length is 15 residues. Looked up from germline, CDR1 is SEHNR and CDR2 is FQNEAQ (reference sequence). CDR3 sequence: CASSPEAGRRTEAFF. DNA of the CDR3: TGTGCCAGCAGCCCCGAGGCGGGTCGAAGGACTGAAGCTTTCTTT.

The genes are TRBV7-9 and TRBJ1-2; D is ambiguous. Per the germline V gene, CDR1 is SEHNR and CDR2 is FQNEAQ (reference sequence). The CDR3 is made up of 13 amino acids. The ends were cut back, 5 bases at V and 11 bases at J, with 18 bases in the middle. CDR3 sequence: CASSQTRNYVYTF. DNA for the CDR3: TGTGCCAGCAGCCAGACAAGGAACTATGTTTACACCTTC.

This clonotype was detected ten times or more. The gene calls are TRBV24-1 and TRBJ2-1; 13 positions match TRBD2. CDR3 size: 17 residues. V dropped 2 bases and J dropped 5; count of bases not matched to a gene: 5. The germline CDR1 and CDR2 sequences are KGHDR and SFDVKD. CDR3 sequence reads: CATSDWTSGGPNNEQFF. CDR3 sequence (DNA): TGTGCCACCAGTGATTGGACTAGCGGGGGTCCTAACAATGAGCAGTTCTTC.

The table lists this clonotype with a few counts. The CDR3 DNA follows: TGTGCCAGCCTTAGCGGGAGGGTAGAGCAGTACTTC. This sequence encodes CASLSGRVEQYF. V and J are TRBV2 and TRBJ2-7; 11 bases match TRBD2. V was pared by 8 bases and J by 7 bases, with 4 bases of the junction left unmatched. The CDR3 sequence is 12 residues long. Germline CDR1 is SNHLY and CDR2 is FYNNEI.

This clonotype was seen at least ten times. The rearrangement joins TRBV7-9 to TRBJ1-1; 7 bases are a match to TRBD1. CDR1 and CDR2 from the germline V gene are SEHNR and FQNEAQ (reference sequence). Trimming took 4 bases from V and 6 from J; bases not matched to a gene: 11. The CDR3 runs to 15 residues. CDR3 bases: TGTGCCAGCAGCTCCAGATCACAGGGGCTCGCTGAAGCTTTCTTT. Protein product: CASSSRSQGLAEAFF.

This clonotype was detected a few times. The chain links TRBV7-8 to TRBJ1-2, with unresolved D. The germline V gene encodes CDR1 SGHVS and CDR2 FQNEAQ. This CDR3 comprises 15 residues. V was trimmed by 1 base and J by 5 bases, leaving 14 bases between them. The CDR3 sequence is CASSLELGKGYGYTF. As DNA, the CDR3 is TGTGCCAGCAGCTTAGAGCTGGGGAAGGGATATGGCTACACCTTC.

This clonotype is termed medium-sized (0.01 to 0.1%). CDR3 sequence reads: CASSFDRAGETQYF. CDR3 DNA: TGTGCCAGCAGTTTTGACAGGGCGGGAGAGACCCAGTACTTC. The J gene is TRBJ2-5, the V gene TRBV6-6; 7 bases are shared with TRBD1. The ends lost 4 bases at V and 4 bases at J; junction bases unmatched: 6. The length of the CDR3 is 14 residues. Germline V gene sequence: CDR1 MNHNY, CDR2 SVGAGI (reference sequence).

Ten or more counts support this clonotype. The V call is TRBV13, the J call TRBJ2-7; unclear D gene. The germline V gene encodes CDR1 PRHDT and CDR2 FYEKMQ (reference sequence). CDR3 length equals 14 residues. Trimming cost V 3 bases and J 0 bases, with 9 bases left between them. For the CDR3, the DNA is TGTGCCAGCAGCTTGTATCGATTCTCCTACGAGCAGTACTTC. It yields the protein CASSLYRFSYEQYF.

This clonotype was counted at least ten times. The J gene is TRBJ2-4, the V gene TRBV6-6, with D perhaps given as TRBD1 or TRBD2 (5 bases each). There are 14 residues in the CDR3. Germline V gene data show CDR1 as MNHNY and CDR2 as SVGAGI (reference sequence). V lost 4 bases and J 12 bases, leaving 19 bases between the germline ends. CDR3 coding DNA: TGTGCCAGCAGTTCCGGGACCGGGATGAGGGGTCAGTACTTC. Protein product: CASSSGTGMRGQYF.

The rearrangement joins TRBV2 to TRBJ2-2; weak D call: TRBD1 (5 bases). Germline CDR1 SNHLY, CDR2 FYNNEI. There are 13 residues in the CDR3. Trimming left V 4 bases short and J 6 bases short, with 9 bases between. CDR3 sequence: CASSAQGPGELFF. The CDR3 nucleotides read TGTGCCAGCAGTGCCCAGGGCCCCGGGGAGCTGTTTTTT.